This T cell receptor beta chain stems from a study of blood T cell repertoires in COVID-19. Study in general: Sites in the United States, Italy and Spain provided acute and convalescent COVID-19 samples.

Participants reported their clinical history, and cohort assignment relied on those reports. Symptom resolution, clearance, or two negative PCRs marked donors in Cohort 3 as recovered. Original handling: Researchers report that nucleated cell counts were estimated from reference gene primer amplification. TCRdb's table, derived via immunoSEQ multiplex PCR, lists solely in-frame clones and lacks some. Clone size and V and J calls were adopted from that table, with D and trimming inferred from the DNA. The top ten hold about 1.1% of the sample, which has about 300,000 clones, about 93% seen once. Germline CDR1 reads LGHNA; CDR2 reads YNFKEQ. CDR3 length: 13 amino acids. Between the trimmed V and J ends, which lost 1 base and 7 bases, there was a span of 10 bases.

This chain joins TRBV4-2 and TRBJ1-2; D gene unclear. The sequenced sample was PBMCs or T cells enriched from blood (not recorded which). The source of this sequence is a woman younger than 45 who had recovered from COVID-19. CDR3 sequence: CASSQGHTGGYTF. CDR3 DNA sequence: TGTGCCAGCAGCCAAGGCCACACGGGTGGCTACACCTTC.